These 10 T cell receptor beta chains came from one sample sequenced in a study of blood T cell repertoires in COVID-19. TCRdb's table, derived via immunoSEQ multiplex PCR, lists solely in-frame clones and lacks some. The table has about 44,000 clones, about nine tenths seen once. Sequencing used peripheral blood. Source of these receptors: an elderly woman in a cohort sampled during active or convalescent COVID-19.

The genes are TRBV6-5 and TRBJ2-3; D ambiguous. Trimming removed 4 bases from V and 4 bases from J, with 12 bases in between. This CDR3 region has 14 residues. Germline V gene lookup returns CDR1 MNHEY and CDR2 SVGAGI. The CDR3 protein is CASSFRVSADTQYF. The DNA for the CDR3 is TGTGCCAGCAGTTTCCGGGTGTCCGCAGATACGCAGTATTTT.

The chain is built from TRBV5-1 and TRBJ2-1; TRBD2 matches at 11 bases. The CDR3 covers 15 residues. Trimming removed 1 base from V and 4 bases from J; junction bases left unmatched: 1. Germline CDR1 SGHRS, CDR2 YFSETQ. The CDR3: CASSLTSGSYNEQFF. The CDR3 region has the DNA TGCGCCAGCAGCTTGACTAGCGGGAGTTACAATGAGCAGTTCTTC. The full variable domain, with the rest looked up from reference TRBV5-1 and TRBJ2-1, is KAGVTQTPRYLIKTRGQQVTLSCSPISGHRSVSWYQQTPGQGLQFLFEYFSETQRNKGNFPGRFSGRQFSNSRSEMNVSTLELGDSALYLCASSLTSGSYNEQFFGPGTRLTVL.

V is TRBV6-5 and J is TRBJ1-2; D is perhaps TRBD1 (5 bases). The CDR3 runs 15 residues. V lost 6 bases and J 8 bases, leaving 22 bases between the germline ends. Germline V lookup: CDR1 MNHEY, CDR2 SVGAGI. CDR3 protein: CASSLSDGGTLGYTF. As DNA, the CDR3 is TGTGCCAGCAGCCTATCTGATGGGGGGACCCTAGGCTACACCTTC.

In its sample, this clone was seen a few times. The rearrangement joins TRBV29-1 to TRBJ1-1; D not resolved. The germline V and J ends were trimmed by 6 bases and 4 bases, with 9 bases remaining between them. CDR1 is SQVTM and CDR2 is ANQGSEA in the germline V gene. The CDR3 is 11 amino acids. The CDR3 coding sequence is TGCAGCGTCGCACCGGGCACTGAAGCTTTCTTT. Amino acid sequence: CSVAPGTEAFF.

This chain links TRBV7-2 with TRBJ2-3; 9 positions match TRBD2. Germline lookup yields CDR1 SGHTA and CDR2 FQGNSA. With 4 bases clipped from V and 6 bases from J, the junction kept 8 bases outside the gene matches. There are 15 residues in the CDR3. CDR3 residues: CASSSLAGEWDTQYF. The CDR3 DNA follows: TGTGCCAGCAGCTCCTTAGCGGGAGAATGGGATACGCAGTATTTT.

This rearrangement joins TRBV6-6 to TRBJ2-7, with TRBD1 matching 9 bases. The CDR3 contains 15 residues. Losses at the gene ends were 6 bases for V and 0 bases for J; bases not matched to a gene: 6. Germline V gene sequence: CDR1 MNHNY, CDR2 SVGAGI (reference sequence). Here the CDR3 DNA reads TGTGCCAGCAGCGATGGACAGGGGATCTCCTACGAGCAGTACTTC. This encodes CASSDGQGISYEQYF.

The chain joins TRBV10-3 to TRBJ1-1; TRBD1 is a possible D gene (6 bases). The V gene's germline CDR1 is ENHRY and CDR2 SYGVKD. V lost 3 bases and J lost 5, with 13 bases in between. The CDR3 contains 14 residues. The CDR3 protein is CAISDPTGKTEAFF. CDR3 coding DNA: TGTGCCATCAGTGACCCTACAGGGAAGACTGAAGCTTTCTTT.

This clone appeared a single time. The chain has TRBV6-2 or TRBV6-3 and TRBJ1-5; a possible D gene is TRBD1 (5 bases). V was trimmed by 4 bases and J by 0 bases, leaving 19 bases between them. The length of the CDR3 is 18 residues. CDR1 and CDR2 from the germline V gene are MNHEY and SVGEGT. Here the CDR3 DNA reads TGTGCCAGCAGTTTGCGGAGGGGAAGGGATAATAGCAATCAGCCCCAGCATTTT. It translates to CASSLRRGRDNSNQPQHF.

V gene TRBV3-1 (or the pseudogene TRBV3-2) combines with J gene TRBJ1-2; D possibly corresponds to TRBD1 (5 bases). V was shortened by 6 bases and J by 8 bases, with 13 bases between the two germline ends. Per germline, CDR1 LGHDT and CDR2 YNNKEL (reference sequence). CDR3 length: 12 residues. CDR3 residues: CASRHGGRGYTF. The CDR3 DNA reads as TGTGCCAGCAGGCATGGGGGGAGGGGCTACACCTTC.

The rearrangement uses TRBV7-8 and TRBJ2-1; 12 nucleotides agree with TRBD2. Trimming took 0 bases from V and 7 from J; bases not matched to a gene: 10. Germline assignment: CDR1 SGHVS and CDR2 FQNEAQ. The CDR3 contains 18 residues. The CDR3 here is CASSLAGLLAGGKNEQFF. The CDR3 DNA reads TGTGCCAGCAGCTTAGCGGGGCTACTAGCGGGAGGAAAAAATGAGCAGTTCTTC.